These 18 T cell receptor beta chains share one sample of origin, sequenced in a study of CD8 T cells in ankylosing spondylitis (dated by TCRdb to 2015 to 2018). Their antigens are not known. Broad study findings and their caveats: Blood from ankylosing spondylitis patients appeared to be characterized by a TCR beta motif made up of fewer than ten highly homologous amino acid variants.

Libraries were constructed by 5' RACE. TCRdb lists the instrument as Illumina HiSeq 2500. TCRdb's own reprocessing of the public reads used fastp at Q25 and MiXCR and kept productive beta chains. Each entry merges the rows of one CDR3 protein and shows their most common DNA and genes. This sample gives 450,000 to 550,000 distinct CDR3 sequences in total; over 4% of them show up just once. The leading ten clones occupy around 3.4% of the sample. The material sequenced was blood, either unsorted or a sorted T cell fraction (not recorded which). The receptor set was obtained from a male donor with ankylosing spondylitis.

This clonotype was seen repeatedly, ten times or more. The genes are TRBV20-1 and TRBJ2-5; no clear D gene. The CDR3 consists of 16 residues. The V gene lost 5 bases and the J gene lost 5 bases, with 24 bases spanning the gap. Germline lookup yields CDR1 DFQATT and CDR2 SNEGSKA (reference sequence). The CDR3 sequence: CSAPARSEKWSETQYF. CDR3 nucleotides: TGCAGTGCTCCCGCCCGCTCTGAGAAGTGGTCGGAGACCCAGTACTTC.

On this clonotype: A much larger clone lies a single base off, so this may be a read error. The CDR3 DNA is TGTGCCAGCTCACTAACCGGGACCACCACTGAGCAGTTCTTC. It yields the protein CASSLTGTTTEQFF. The chain couples TRBV18 to TRBJ2-1; D is perhaps TRBD1 or TRBD2 (5 bases each). Trimming removed 4 bases at V and 9 bases at J, with 16 bases between. Germline V lookup: CDR1 KGHSH, CDR2 LQKENI. The CDR3 is made up of 14 amino acids.

This clonotype was observed many times. The J gene is TRBJ1-1, the V gene TRBV7-2; D perhaps matches TRBD1 (6 bases). Germline V gene lookup returns CDR1 SGHTA and CDR2 FQGNSA. Trimming cost V 5 bases and J 2 bases, with 15 bases left between them. The CDR3 totals 15 residues. The CDR3 loop is CASSIPGTLNTEAFF. The CDR3 bases are TGTGCCAGCAGCATCCCCGGGACACTCAACACTGAAGCTTTCTTT.

Ten or more counts support this clonotype. The J gene is TRBJ2-4, the V gene TRBV2, with 8 bases lining up with TRBD1. The CDR3 runs 14 residues. The J segment lost 5 bases and the V segment lost 4 bases, leaving 4 bases of the junction unmatched. The germline CDR1 and CDR2 sequences are SNHLY and FYNNEI. As DNA, the CDR3 is TGTGCCAGCAGTGTGGAGACAGGGGAAAACATTCAGTACTTC. Protein sequence: CASSVETGENIQYF.

The rearrangement joins TRBV10-3 to TRBJ1-4; D unclear. With 0 bases removed from V and 6 bases from J, the gap between germline ends came to 5 bases. CDR1 is ENHRY and CDR2 is SYGVKD in the germline V gene. The CDR3 has 13 amino acids. DNA of the CDR3: TGTGCCATCAGTGAGTCGCCGGATGAAAAACTGTTTTTT. Translated, it gives CAISESPDEKLFF.

This clonotype was counted ten times or more. This chain connects TRBV24-1 to TRBJ2-1; the D gene is possibly TRBD1 (5 bases). Trimming removed 3 bases at V and 0 bases at J, with 8 bases between. Germline CDR1 and CDR2: KGHDR and SFDVKD. This CDR3 is 15 amino acids long. CDR3 loop: CATSDRRGSYNEQFF. The CDR3 DNA follows: TGTGCCACCAGTGATAGAAGGGGCTCCTACAATGAGCAGTTCTTC.

CDR3 protein: CASSSRGLGTEAFF. DNA for the CDR3: TGTGCCAGCAGCTCCAGGGGGCTGGGCACTGAAGCTTTCTTT. The rearrangement joins TRBV7-2 to TRBJ1-1; 8 bases align to TRBD1. Germline V gives CDR1 SGHTA, CDR2 FQGNSA. Losses at the gene ends were 4 bases for V and 4 bases for J; bases not matched to a gene: 5. The CDR3 has 14 residues.

The rearrangement joins TRBV7-8 to TRBJ2-2, with D possibly TRBD1 on 6 matching bases. The CDR3 is 15 amino acids. The V gene's germline CDR1 is SGHVS and CDR2 FQNEAQ. Trimming stripped 6 bases from V and 7 bases from J, with 18 bases between. CDR3 in amino acids: CASSHRDILLGELFF. The CDR3 region has the DNA TGTGCCAGCAGTCACCGGGACATACTCCTCGGGGAGCTGTTTTTT. The whole variable domain, remainder taken from reference TRBV7-8 and TRBJ2-2, is GAGVSQSPRYKVAKRGQDVALRCDPISGHVSLFWYQQALGQGPEFLTYFQNEAQLDKSGLPSDRFFAERPEGSVSTLKIQRTQQEDSAVYLCASSHRDILLGELFFGEGSRLTVL.

This clonotype came up many times. The chain recombines TRBV4-2 with TRBJ2-3; a possible D gene is TRBD2 (6 bases). The CDR3 sequence is 17 residues long. Trimming cost V 4 bases and J 1 base, with 18 bases left between them. The V gene's germline CDR1 is LGHNA and CDR2 YNFKEQ. The CDR3 reads CASSPPLGRIGTDTQYF. In DNA form, the CDR3 reads TGTGCCAGCAGCCCTCCCTTGGGGAGGATTGGCACAGATACGCAGTATTTT.

This clonotype was seen repeatedly, ten times or more. The chain has TRBV11-2 and TRBJ2-3; 7 nucleotides match TRBD1. From germline, CDR1 is SGHAT and CDR2 FQNNGV. V lost 4 bases to trimming and J lost 2 bases; unmatched junction nucleotides: 9. The length of the CDR3 is 16 residues. The CDR3 spells CASSSRTRGFTDTQYF. CDR3 DNA sequence: TGTGCCAGCAGCTCGCGCACCAGGGGGTTCACAGATACGCAGTATTTT.

A few counts support this clonotype. This chain uses TRBV25-1 with TRBJ2-1, with 7 bases that match TRBD2. The CDR3 runs 15 residues. The V gene's germline CDR1 is MGHDK and CDR2 SYGVNS. The V and J ends lost 1 base and 3 bases, in that order; junction bases with no gene match: 3. CDR3 DNA sequence: TGTGCCAGCAGTGAATGGGGAGGGGTCTACAATGAGCAGTTCTTC. Translation gives CASSEWGGVYNEQFF.

This clonotype was detected many times. The chain employs TRBV15 and TRBJ1-5; D is possibly TRBD1 (5 bases). The length of the CDR3 is 15 residues. V dropped 5 bases and J dropped 1 base, with 12 bases sitting between them. Germline assignment: CDR1 LNHNV and CDR2 YYDKDF (reference sequence). The chain's CDR3 is CATSVGTASNQPQHF. The CDR3 nucleotides are TGTGCCACCAGCGTCGGGACTGCGAGCAATCAGCCCCAGCATTTT.

This clonotype was counted at least ten times. The CDR3 DNA sequence: TGTGCCAGCGTCAAAGGGTGGAGCTCCTACGAGCAGTACTTC. This encodes CASVKGWSSYEQYF. This chain connects TRBV12-3 or TRBV12-4 to TRBJ2-7; D remains ambiguous. The V and J ends lost 8 bases and 0 bases respectively, with 14 bases between them. The CDR3 totals 14 residues.

This clonotype showed up many times. The chain links TRBV6-5 to TRBJ1-1, with D hard to call. V was cut by 0 bases and J by 0 bases, with 2 bases left in between. This CDR3 has 13 residues. Germline-derived CDR1 and CDR2 are MNHEY and SVGAGI. CDR3 DNA sequence: TGTGCCAGCAGTTACTCGCTGAACACTGAAGCTTTCTTT. Residues: CASSYSLNTEAFF.

This clonotype was observed a handful of times. The V call is TRBV3-1, the J call TRBJ1-2; 11 bases fit TRBD1. Germline loops: CDR1 LGHDT, CDR2 YNNKEL (reference sequence). The CDR3 contains 17 residues. V gave up 4 bases and J gave up 0 bases; unmatched junction bases: 7. CDR3 residues: CASSRTGGASANYGYTF. The CDR3 nucleotides read TGTGCCAGCAGCCGGACAGGGGGCGCTTCCGCTAACTATGGCTACACCTTC.

This rearrangement joins TRBV6-1 to TRBJ2-5; a possible D gene is TRBD2 (6 bases). The CDR3 loop spans 16 amino acids. Germline CDR1 and CDR2: MNHNS and SASEGT. Trimming shortened V by 4 bases and J by 4 bases, and 19 bases separated the two germline ends. The CDR3 DNA follows: TGTGCCAGCAGTGGGCGACAGTCCCTCGGGAGAGAGACCCAGTACTTC. Protein sequence: CASSGRQSLGRETQYF.

On this clonotype itself: This may come from a read error, since a much larger clone is one base off. V is TRBV6-5 and J is TRBJ1-1; no clear D gene. Trimming took off 2 bases at V and 10 bases at J, with 11 bases between the two ends. This CDR3 contains 12 residues. From germline, CDR1 is MNHEY and CDR2 SVGAGI. CDR3 loop: CASSYRDGVAFF. CDR3 DNA: TGTGCCAGCAGTTACAGGGATGGTGTAGCTTTCTTT.

The table lists this clonotype with a few counts. The J gene is TRBJ2-3, the V gene TRBV5-1; the D gene is possibly TRBD2 (5 bases). This CDR3 is 13 amino acids long. The V gene lost 4 bases and the J gene lost 6 bases, with 12 bases spanning the gap. CDR1 and CDR2 (germline): SGHRS, YFSETQ. The chain's CDR3 is CASSKEGYDTQYF. CDR3 nucleotides: TGCGCCAGCAGCAAAGAGGGTTACGATACGCAGTATTTT.